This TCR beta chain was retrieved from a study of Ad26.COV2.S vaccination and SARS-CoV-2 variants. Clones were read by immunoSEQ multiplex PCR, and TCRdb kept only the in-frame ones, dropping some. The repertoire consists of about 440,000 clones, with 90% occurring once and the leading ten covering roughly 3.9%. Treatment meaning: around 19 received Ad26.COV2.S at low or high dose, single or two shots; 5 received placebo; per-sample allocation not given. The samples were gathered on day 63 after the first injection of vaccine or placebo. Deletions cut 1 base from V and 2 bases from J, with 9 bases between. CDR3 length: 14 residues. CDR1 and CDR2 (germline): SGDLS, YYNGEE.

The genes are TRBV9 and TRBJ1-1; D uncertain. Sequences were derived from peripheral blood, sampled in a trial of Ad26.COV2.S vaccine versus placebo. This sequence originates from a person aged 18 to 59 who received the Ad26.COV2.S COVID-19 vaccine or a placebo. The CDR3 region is CASSVKTDNTEAFF. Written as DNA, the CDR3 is TGTGCCAGCAGCGTAAAAACAGATAACACTGAAGCTTTCTTT. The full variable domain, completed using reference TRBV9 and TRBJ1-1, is DSGVTQTPKHLITATGQRVTLRCSPRSGDLSVYWYQQSLDQGLQFLIQYYNGEERAKGNILERFSAQQFPDLHSELNLSSLELGDSALYFCASSVKTDNTEAFFGQGTRLTVV.